This record looks at one T cell receptor beta chain sequence and its context. Its antigen is currently not known. Sequence at one end of the junction differs from germline and may be a read error. The sample belongs to a study of cytomegalovirus exposure and HLA in healthy donors (dated by TCRdb to about 2017). In terms of the full investigation: In an earlier analysis of roughly 500 of the donors, 276 Gb of sequence data and 117 million unique TCR beta sequences from about 180 million T cells were reported. Genome-wide SNP genotypes for about 60% of the 666 donors were used in a later genetic analysis, which treated that subset as a discovery cohort. On average, roughly 240,000 unique TCR beta nucleotide sequences were sequenced per donor among 300 to 500 genotyped donors of the cohort, with roughly 20% of those sequences being non-productive. To predict cytomegalovirus infection status, the study combined high-throughput TCR immunosequencing, statistical association of individual TCRs with disease status, and machine learning. The study used immunosequencing to profile the T cell repertoires of several hundred subjects and linked those repertoires to cytomegalovirus serostatus. The genetic ancestry cluster associated with self-reported Caucasian donors included approximately 85% of the roughly 390 genotyped donors. Five DR-DQ haplotypes were treated as single units for association and clustering because of strong linkage in the cohort. Every discovery cohort repertoire had been produced on one sequencing platform. A later analysis re-analyzed previously published TCR beta repertoires from about 730 donors and added high-resolution HLA genotyping to study TCR occurrence patterns. Donor age, sex, ethnicity and CMV serostatus were collected together with the repertoire data. The later analysis used no new phenotypic data to find candidate immune exposures, relying instead on TCR beta sequences and their occurrence across donors. The number of typed donors differed by locus: roughly 629-640 for A, B, C, DRB1 and DQB1; 500 to 550 for DQA1; roughly 600 for DPA1; and about 450 for DPB1. Besides the first cohort of roughly 700 subjects, a separate validation cohort made up of some 110 different subjects was used. An earlier analysis of approximately 640 of the donors applied high-throughput TCR beta sequencing to assess whether each TCR beta V gene segment acted as functional or pseudogenic. The aim of the study was to test whether cataloging public T cell receptors could identify signatures of past pathogen exposure. An early release that covered fewer than 750 HLA-typed donors contained approximately 290 gigabases of sequencing data and approximately 85 million unique TCR sequences. HLA typing covered class I and class II loci at four-digit resolution. Findings and caveats that apply to the study as a whole: Across donors, most TCR sequences were observed very rarely, whereas some public TCRs were present in many individuals. A cluster of highly shared sequence variants was judged likely to be a technical artifact of the sequencing pipeline. A further reported finding was that TCR beta sequences accurately predicted the HLA-A and HLA-B alleles for most subjects in the first cohort. Correlated functional status among segregating V segments might be attributable to linkage disequilibrium, but an unknown experimental factor could not be ruled out. In an earlier analysis of around 500 of the donors, most TCR beta V segments appeared in productive rearrangements about 90% or about 30% of the time, broadly matching IMGT annotations. HLA typing was unavailable for some donors at each locus, so association tests used only the typed subset. Some IMGT-functional V segments, including TRBV6-2 and TRBV6-3, could not be told apart with the 87-base-pair reads, so those segments were excluded. The study listed 164 TCR beta chains as associated with cytomegalovirus. In vitro tests confirmed that a few of the cytomegalovirus-associated TCR beta chains recognize cytomegalovirus antigens. A later analysis found that HLA-associated TCR beta chains were more clonally expanded and had lower generation probabilities than equally common non-associated chains. CMV serostatus was the only immune exposure information available for the cohort. The classifier was reported to diagnose cytomegalovirus status with high specificity and sensitivity in both the original and validation cohorts. The earlier analysis of 587 of the donors excluded some 15 rarely observed V segments, including chromosome 9 orphons, because counts were too low. Roughly uniform sequencing depth across donors was assumed in presence/absence analyses, although this assumption may not hold. Compared with the 666-donor mean, donors in an Asian-associated ancestry cluster had fewer N-insertions in productive TCRs, according to a later genetic analysis. Specific HLA alleles were associated with over 15,000 TCR beta sequences at a false discovery rate of 0.05 in a later analysis. According to the authors, the approach could potentially be generalized to other disease states and immunological phenotypes. Most CMV-associated TCR beta chains appeared to be HLA-restricted in a later analysis, and the HLA associations seemed to be driven largely by CMV exposure. In a later genetic analysis, a missense DCLRE1C variant was associated with V-gene and J-gene trimming of TCR beta chains, and the association was replicated in an independent cohort. When HLA alleles, especially DR and DQ, strongly co-occurred, TCR associations were difficult to assign to individual alleles. A later analysis found that TCR association rates varied across HLA loci, with DRB1 alleles showing the most associated TCRs and HLA-C alleles the fewest. The cohort was sequenced for TCR beta chains only, and without alpha or paired-chain data the features that could be detected were limited. According to a later analysis, parvovirus B19, influenza, CMV and Epstein-Barr virus appeared linked to several top co-occurrence clusters.

The cohort comprised several hundred healthy bone marrow donors. All cohort members were sampled while nominally healthy, although unrecorded immune exposures were likely present. The donor tested CMV seropositive and was one of the 289 seropositive cohort members. A peripheral blood sample was provided by each donor, and peripheral blood mononuclear cells were used for TCR beta sequencing. Genomic DNA was extracted from the blood cell samples with the Qiagen DNeasy Blood Extraction Kit. Libraries came from the immunoSEQ multiplex PCR assay. The multiplex PCR relied on a mix of 60 forward primers for TCR Vbeta segments and 13 reverse primers for TCR Jbeta segments. The CDR3 region of rearranged TCR beta genes was amplified from genomic DNA by a multiplex PCR assay. Amplified TCR beta libraries were sequenced as 87-base-pair reads on the Illumina HiSeq System. For the original study's pipeline: A later analysis counted about 80 million unique TCR beta chains across the 670 or so repertoires, and some 11 million of these chains were shared by at least two donors. A nearest-neighbor algorithm error-corrected the raw reads and collapsed the reads into unique sequences, merging closely related sequences to remove PCR and sequencing errors. V, D and J gene segments were assigned by aligning CDR3 sequences to IMGT reference sequences. Each retained sequence needed at least a six-nucleotide match to both a V gene segment and a J gene segment. Rearrangements were called productive when the CDR3 lacked stop codons and stayed in frame with V and J; all others were non-productive. Following IMGT convention, CDR3 was defined as the stretch from the second conserved V-encoded cysteine to the conserved J-encoded phenylalanine. Sequences without an unambiguous match to a single V gene segment were excluded from the earlier analysis of almost 600 of the donors. In an earlier analysis of a few hundred of the donors, a V segment was called functional when productive rearrangements were above 56.7%, and segregating when the standard deviation between donors exceeded 5%. A statistical classification framework was built for diagnosing cytomegalovirus status from the catalog of TCR beta chain sequences. In a later analysis, V and J genes were assigned by comparing TCR nucleotide sequences against IMGT/GENE-DB human TR gene sequences. A later analysis assigned CDR3 sequences and most-parsimonious VDJ recombination scenarios with the TCRdist pipeline. A later analysis defined each TCR beta chain by its CDR3 amino acid sequence plus V-gene family, and excluded reads lacking a unique V-gene family. A later analysis removed 450 to 600 highly shared, low-generation-probability nucleotide sequences to deal with suspected cross-contamination and a sequencing artifact. In a later analysis, a clonal expansion index for each public chain was calculated from normalized within-repertoire ranks of inferred template counts. In a later analysis, generation probabilities were computed using a VDJ recombination model fitted to out-of-frame rearrangements, and the results were checked against IGoR. In a later analysis, TCR-TCR, TCR-HLA and TCR-CMV co-occurrence was scored with hypergeometric tests, and a repertoire-size bias correction was applied to TCR pairs. In a later analysis, false discovery rates were estimated by permuting HLA or CMV assignments 20 times. In a later analysis, co-occurring TCRs were grouped with DBSCAN, and TCRdist sequence similarity was added when clustering was performed within HLA-allele-positive subsets. For co-occurrence clustering, repertoires with fewer than 30,000 or more than 120,000 public chains were excluded, along with about five repertoires with anomalous nucleotide sharing. TCRdb's version of the immuneACCESS table is confined to in-frame rearrangements and falls short of the full clone set. An unresolved V gene accounts for under half of the shortfall where checked; the remainder is of unknown origin. The D gene and trimming were derived from the DNA, and the V and J assignments and clone size from that table. This sample is represented by roughly 78,000 clones; about 60% of them were singletons. The ten biggest clones cover 4.5% to 6% of the sample.

Measured from the cysteine to the phenylalanine, the CDR3 is 14 residues long. This entry keeps only the CDR3 DNA: 42 bases, framed from base 1. In the germline V gene (reference sequence), CDR1 corresponds to SSHAT and CDR2 to FNYEAQ. The chain links TRBV7-7 with TRBJ2-3; too little of a D gene remains to name it. The TCR was taken from a man aged 25-45 years in good health and CMV-seropositive. Sequences were obtained from PBMCs. CDR3 reads: CASSSGLSTDTQYF. The sequenced DNA is TGTGCTAGCAGCTCCGGTCTCAGCACAGATACGCAGTATTTT.